This T cell receptor beta chain was identified during a study of cytomegalovirus exposure and HLA in healthy donors. General study results and limits: Further analysis was carried out later, and it showed several of the most significant clusters appearing linked to common viral pathogens. Usually a TCR sequence was rare, but some public TCRs were found in many donors. Earlier analysis found most TCR beta V segments productive about 87% or about 30% of the time.

Concerning this clone: What it binds is unknown.

CDR3 size: 16 residues. V lost 4 bases, J lost 1 base, and 17 bases lay in between. Germline V gene data show CDR1 as SGHRS and CDR2 as YFSETQ. The primer mix had 60 Vbeta and 13 Jbeta primers. Libraries were prepared by immunoSEQ multiplex PCR; TCRdb keeps only in-frame clonotypes and omits some of them. Here the sample spans 120,000 or so clones, roughly 80% being singletons. The receptor was derived from a man aged 18 to 29 in good health and CMV-seropositive. This rearrangement joins TRBV5-1 to TRBJ2-5; D uncertain. The sequenced sample consisted of PBMCs. In DNA, the CDR3 is TGCGCCAGCAGCGAATTGCTTACAAGACTCCAAGAGACCCAGTACTTC. This encodes CASSELLTRLQETQYF.